The clone carrying this TCR beta chain has only a few counts. Its specificity is not known. The CDR3 covers 11 residues. The sample comes from a study of identical twins. General study points: Out-of-frame beta chain sequences displayed weaker excess sharing between twins.

TCRdb passed the 5' RACE reads through MiXCR, listing each CDR3 protein once. Among about 190,000 distinct CDR3 sequences listed, 15% to 20% were seen once. This same sample was also taken into another study, of T cells expressing NK-cell markers. From that paper: Source material for TCR beta repertoires consisted of sorted CD3+CD56+NKG2C+, CD3+CD56+NKG2C- and CD3+CD56-NKG2C+ T cells. The sorts in several experiments were restricted to alpha-beta TCR T cells by an anti-gamma-delta TCR antibody.

The sequencing sample was made of CD8+ T cells sorted from blood. This sequence originates from a woman under 30 in good health. The rearrangement uses TRBV12-3 or TRBV12-4 and TRBJ2-1, with 7 bases matching TRBD2. Here the CDR3 reads CAAGEGNEQFF. CDR3 DNA: TGTGCGGCGGGAGAAGGTAATGAGCAGTTCTTC.